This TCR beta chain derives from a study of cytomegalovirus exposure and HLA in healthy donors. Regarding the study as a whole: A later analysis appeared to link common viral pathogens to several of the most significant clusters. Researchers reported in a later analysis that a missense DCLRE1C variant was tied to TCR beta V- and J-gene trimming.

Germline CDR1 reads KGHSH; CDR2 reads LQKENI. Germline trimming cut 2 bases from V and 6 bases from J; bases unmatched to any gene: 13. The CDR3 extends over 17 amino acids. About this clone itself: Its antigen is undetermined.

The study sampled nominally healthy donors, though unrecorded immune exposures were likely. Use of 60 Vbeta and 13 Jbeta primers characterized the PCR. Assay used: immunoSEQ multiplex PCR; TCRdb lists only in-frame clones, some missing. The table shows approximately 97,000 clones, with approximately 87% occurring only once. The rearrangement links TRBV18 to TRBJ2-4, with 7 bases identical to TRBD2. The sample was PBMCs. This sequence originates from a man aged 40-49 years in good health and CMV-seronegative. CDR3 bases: TGTGCCAGCTCACCAGGGGGGGGGACTCACCGCGGAAACATTCAGTACTTC. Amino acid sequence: CASSPGGGTHRGNIQYF. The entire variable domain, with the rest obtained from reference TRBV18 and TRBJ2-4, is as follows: NAGVMQNPRHLVRRRGQEARLRCSPMKGHSHVYWYRQLPEEGLKFMVYLQKENIIDESGMPKERFSAEFPKEGPSILRIQQVVRGDSAAYFCASSPGGGTHRGNIQYFGAGTRLSVL.